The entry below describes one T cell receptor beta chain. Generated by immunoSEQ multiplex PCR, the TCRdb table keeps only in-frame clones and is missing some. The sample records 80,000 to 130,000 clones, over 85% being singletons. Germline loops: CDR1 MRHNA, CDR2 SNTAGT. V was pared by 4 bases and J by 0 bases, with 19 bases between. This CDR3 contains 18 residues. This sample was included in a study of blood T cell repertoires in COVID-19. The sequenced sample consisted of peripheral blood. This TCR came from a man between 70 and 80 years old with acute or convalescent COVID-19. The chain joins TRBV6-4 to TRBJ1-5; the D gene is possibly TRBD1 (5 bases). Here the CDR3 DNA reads TGTGCCAGCAGTGGCTTGGGGGAGGGCTCTTATAGCAATCAGCCCCAGCATTTT. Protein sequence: CASSGLGEGSYSNQPQHF.